One and the same sample provided the 23 T cell receptor beta chains below, sequenced in a study of T cell responses to AZD1222 COVID-19 vaccine. Here immunoSEQ multiplex PCR was the method, and the copy in TCRdb shows in-frame clones only, minus some. The sample lists 140,000 to 150,000 clones, 90% to 95% occurring once. The source material was peripheral blood, sampled on day 0 of AZD1222 vaccination. These receptor sequences come from an adult in good health.

The chain uses TRBV5-1 and TRBJ2-6, with 8 bases that match TRBD1. Germline lookup yields CDR1 SGHRS and CDR2 YFSETQ. The CDR3 length is 19 residues. V dropped 4 bases and J dropped 0; count of bases not matched to a gene: 12. CDR3 sequence (DNA): TGCGCCAGCAGCCAATTCAACAGGGGGGTCCCCTCTGGGGCCAACGTCCTGACTTTC. Translating it yields CASSQFNRGVPSGANVLTF.

The chain combines TRBV4-1 with TRBJ2-7; D not resolved. The V gene's germline CDR1 is MGHRA and CDR2 YSYEKL. Trimming took off 1 base at V and 3 bases at J, with 7 bases between the two ends. The CDR3 has 13 amino acids. The CDR3 DNA sequence: TGCGCCAGCAGCCAAGCCCCCCGCTACGAGCAGTACTTC. Translation gives CASSQAPRYEQYF.

The rearrangement links TRBV19 to TRBJ2-3; 7 bases are shared with TRBD1. The CDR3 is made up of 14 amino acids. Losses at the gene ends were 5 bases for V and 4 bases for J; bases not matched to a gene: 6. Germline V gene data show CDR1 as LNHDA and CDR2 as SQIVND (reference sequence). As DNA, the CDR3 is TGTGCCAGTAGTCTCGGGACAGCGGCAGATACGCAGTATTTT. Translated: CASSLGTAADTQYF. The full variable domain, rest sourced from reference TRBV19 and TRBJ2-3, is DGGITQSPKYLFRKEGQNVTLSCEQNLNHDAMYWYRQDPGQGLRLIYYSQIVNDFQKGDIAEGYSVSREKKESFPLTVTSAQKNPTAFYLCASSLGTAADTQYFGPGTRLTVL.

The chain combines TRBV6-5 with TRBJ1-4; D might be TRBD1 (5 bases). Looked up from germline, CDR1 is MNHEY and CDR2 is SVGAGI. The CDR3 is 15 amino acids. Trimming removed 6 bases at V and 0 bases at J, with 11 bases between. The CDR3, as DNA: TGTGCCAGCAGCCTCCGCAGGGCAACTAATGAAAAACTGTTTTTT. Its protein is CASSLRRATNEKLFF.

This chain joins TRBV6-1 and TRBJ2-2, with D tentatively TRBD1 (5 bases). V was shortened by 3 bases and J by 2 bases, with 13 bases between the two germline ends. CDR3 size: 16 residues. CDR1 is MNHNS and CDR2 is SASEGT in the germline V gene. The CDR3 sequence is CASSEVRVGNTGELFF. In DNA form, the CDR3 reads TGTGCCAGCAGTGAGGTCAGGGTGGGAAACACCGGGGAGCTGTTTTTT.

CDR3 region: CASSLGLVGNEQFF. As DNA, the CDR3 is TGTGCCAGCAGCTTAGGTCTAGTAGGTAATGAGCAGTTCTTC. The chain combines TRBV11-3 with TRBJ2-1, with D unclear. The CDR3 is made up of 14 amino acids. V was trimmed by 1 base and J by 7 bases, leaving 11 bases between them. The V gene's germline CDR1 is SGHNT and CDR2 YENEEA.

This chain connects TRBV6-6 to TRBJ2-1; D unclear. The V gene lost 0 bases and the J gene lost 0 bases, with 6 bases spanning the gap. Germline CDR1 reads MNHNY; CDR2 reads SVGAGI (reference sequence). The CDR3 length is 15 residues. The CDR3 bases are TGTGCCAGCAGTTACTCCGACGGCTCCTACAATGAGCAGTTCTTC. It translates to CASSYSDGSYNEQFF.

This rearrangement joins TRBV6-2 or TRBV6-3 to TRBJ2-1; the D is unclear. Germline loops: CDR1 MNHEY, CDR2 SVGEGT. The CDR3 is 15 amino acids. V lost 2 bases and J 4 bases, leaving 12 bases between the germline ends. The CDR3 region is CASSYTLQRYNEQFF. The CDR3 DNA reads as TGTGCCAGCAGTTACACCCTACAGAGGTACAATGAGCAGTTCTTC.

The count of this clone is one. The rearrangement uses TRBV3-1 (or the pseudogene TRBV3-2) and TRBJ1-2; possible D gene TRBD1, 6 bases. There are 16 residues in the CDR3. Looked up from germline, CDR1 is LGHDT and CDR2 is YNNKEL (reference sequence). V was pared by 1 base and J by 8 bases, with 20 bases between. In DNA form, the CDR3 reads TGTGCCAGCAGCCAAGGGGACGAGAACGGGGGCTGGGGCTACACCTTC. It specifies CASSQGDENGGWGYTF.

The chain couples TRBV9 to TRBJ1-1, with D possibly being TRBD1 (6 bases). The CDR3 runs to 14 residues. Trimming left V 4 bases short and J 1 base short, with 11 bases between. Germline-derived CDR1 and CDR2 are SGDLS and YYNGEE. This chain's CDR3 is CASSTLDRNTEAFF. The CDR3 DNA reads as TGTGCCAGCAGCACTCTGGACAGGAACACTGAAGCTTTCTTT.

The chain uses TRBV10-1 and TRBJ2-1, with 8 nucleotides matching TRBD2. V shed 0 bases, J shed 9 bases, and the junction held 7 bases outside the gene matches. There are 15 residues in the CDR3. Germline CDR1 and CDR2: WNHNN and SYGVQD (reference sequence). The CDR3 loop is CASSESIAGWGEQFF. For the CDR3, the DNA is TGCGCCAGCAGTGAGTCGATAGCGGGGTGGGGTGAGCAGTTCTTC.

The chain joins TRBV4-3 to TRBJ2-7; 12 nucleotides match TRBD2. Germline assignment: CDR1 LGHNA and CDR2 YSLEER. The CDR3 extends over 15 amino acids. The trim removed 4 bases at V and 6 bases at J, leaving 7 bases unmatched. The CDR3 DNA reads TGCGCCAGCAGCCCGACTAGCGGGGGTTGGTTCGAGCAGTACTTC. This encodes CASSPTSGGWFEQYF.

This chain uses TRBV7-9 with TRBJ1-2; 8 nucleotides agree with TRBD1. Trimming took 6 bases from V and 6 from J; bases not matched to a gene: 6. The germline V gene encodes CDR1 SEHNR and CDR2 FQNEAQ (reference sequence). The CDR3 contains 13 residues. CDR3 protein: CASRSGGEDGYTF. For the CDR3, the DNA is TGTGCCAGCAGATCAGGGGGCGAGGATGGCTACACCTTC.

The V call is TRBV10-2, the J call TRBJ2-7; D perhaps matches TRBD2 (6 bases). This CDR3 is 15 amino acids long. CDR1 WSHSY and CDR2 SAAADI come from the germline V gene. The germline V and J ends were trimmed by 6 bases and 5 bases, with 20 bases remaining between them. Here the CDR3 reads CASRETGTGDHEQYF. CDR3 nucleotide sequence: TGCGCCAGCAGAGAAACCGGGACGGGGGATCACGAGCAGTACTTC.

The chain joins TRBV4-1 to TRBJ1-2; a weak D match, TRBD1 (6 bases). CDR1 is MGHRA and CDR2 is YSYEKL in the germline V gene. The V gene lost 0 bases and the J gene lost 0 bases, with 8 bases spanning the gap. The CDR3 contains 15 residues. The CDR3 loop reads CASSQDTGTNYGYTF. The CDR3, as DNA: TGCGCCAGCAGCCAAGATACAGGGACTAACTATGGCTACACCTTC.

The gene calls are TRBV13 and TRBJ2-7, with TRBD2 as a possible D gene (6 bases). V was pared by 2 bases and J by 7 bases, with 12 bases between. The CDR3 covers 13 residues. The germline CDR1 and CDR2 sequences are PRHDT and FYEKMQ (reference sequence). CDR3 region: CASSLYAGKEQYF. In DNA, the CDR3 is TGTGCCAGCAGCTTATATGCGGGGAAGGAGCAGTACTTC.

The rearrangement uses TRBV10-2 and TRBJ2-5; 7 nucleotides agree with TRBD1. Germline V gives CDR1 WSHSY, CDR2 SAAADI. With V trimmed by 5 bases and J by 3 bases, 6 bases remained unmatched. This CDR3 is built from 14 residues. The CDR3 sequence is CASSQDRTKETQYF. DNA for the CDR3: TGCGCCAGCAGTCAGGACAGGACAAAAGAGACCCAGTACTTC.

The chain combines TRBV2 with TRBJ2-7; 7 bases are shared with TRBD2. V shed 8 bases and J 4 bases; nucleotides not matched to a gene: 11. CDR1 and CDR2 from the germline V gene are SNHLY and FYNNEI. The CDR3 is made up of 14 amino acids. Here the CDR3 DNA reads TGTGCCAGCGCCCTTGGGGGGGTTGGGTACGAGCAGTACTTC. It is translated as CASALGGVGYEQYF.

J is TRBJ1-2 and V is TRBV5-1; a possible D gene is TRBD1 (6 bases). From germline, CDR1 is SGHRS and CDR2 YFSETQ. Deletions cut 0 bases from V and 5 bases from J, with 14 bases between. This CDR3 has 15 residues. As DNA, the CDR3 is TGCGCCAGCAGCTTGGAGACAGGAGCCCATTATGGCTACACCTTC. Amino acid sequence: CASSLETGAHYGYTF.

The chain carries TRBV19 and TRBJ2-5; D unclear. Trimming removed 0 bases at V and 6 bases at J, with 8 bases between. Germline-derived CDR1 and CDR2 are LNHDA and SQIVND (reference sequence). The CDR3 loop spans 13 amino acids. The CDR3, as DNA: TGTGCCAGTAGTATAGATCCGTCGAAGACCCAGTACTTC. It codes for CASSIDPSKTQYF.

The chain has TRBV19 and TRBJ1-1; no firm D call. Trimming took off 5 bases at V and 5 bases at J, with 9 bases between the two ends. CDR1 LNHDA and CDR2 SQIVND come from the germline V gene (reference sequence). The length of the CDR3 is 12 residues. CDR3 sequence reads: CASSAGRTEAFF. In nucleotides, the CDR3 is TGTGCCAGTAGTGCGGGGAGGACTGAAGCTTTCTTT.

The chain links TRBV7-2 to TRBJ1-5; D is ambiguous. The V and J ends lost 4 bases and 0 bases respectively, with 4 bases between them. The CDR3 length is 13 residues. CDR1 and CDR2 from the germline V gene are SGHTA and FQGNSA. CDR3 region: CASSSNSNQPQHF. For the CDR3, the DNA is TGTGCCAGCAGCTCCAATAGCAATCAGCCCCAGCATTTT.

This clone was seen only once. V usage is TRBV10-3 and J usage is TRBJ1-2; 9 bases fit TRBD1. The trim removed 3 bases at V and 8 bases at J, leaving 10 bases unmatched. The germline gives CDR1 ENHRY, CDR2 SYGVKD. The CDR3 covers 15 residues. CDR3 nucleotide sequence: TGTGCCATCAGTGACCGGGACAGGGTACTCGAAGGCTACACCTTC. Encoded protein: CAISDRDRVLEGYTF.